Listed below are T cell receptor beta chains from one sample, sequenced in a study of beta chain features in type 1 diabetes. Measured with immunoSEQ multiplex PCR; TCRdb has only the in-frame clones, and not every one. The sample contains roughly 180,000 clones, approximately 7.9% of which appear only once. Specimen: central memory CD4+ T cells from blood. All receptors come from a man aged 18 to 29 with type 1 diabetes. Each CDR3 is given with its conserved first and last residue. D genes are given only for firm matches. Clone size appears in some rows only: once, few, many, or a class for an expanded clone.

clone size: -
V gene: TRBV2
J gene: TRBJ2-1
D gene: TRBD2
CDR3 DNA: TGTGCCACCCGCATAGCGGGAGGGAACAATGAGCAGTTCTTC
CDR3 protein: CATRIAGGNNEQFF

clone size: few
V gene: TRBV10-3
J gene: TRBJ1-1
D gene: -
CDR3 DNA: TGTGCCACCAGGGGAACGGGGACTGAAGCTTTCTTT
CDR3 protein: CATRGTGTEAFF

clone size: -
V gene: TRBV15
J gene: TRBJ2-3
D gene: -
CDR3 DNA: TGTGCCACCAGCAGGAGCGGGTTCACAGATACGCAGTATTTT
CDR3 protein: CATSRSGFTDTQYF

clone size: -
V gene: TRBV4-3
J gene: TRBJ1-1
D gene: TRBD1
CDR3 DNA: TGCGCCAGCAGCCAACCCGGGACAGGTTATTCTGAAGCTTTCTTT
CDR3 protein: CASSQPGTGYSEAFF

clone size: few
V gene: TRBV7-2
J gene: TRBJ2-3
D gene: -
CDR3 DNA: TGTGCCAGCAGCTTCGACAGGAAAAGCACAGATACGCAGTATTTT
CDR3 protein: CASSFDRKSTDTQYF

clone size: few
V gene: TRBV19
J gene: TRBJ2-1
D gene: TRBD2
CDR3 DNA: TGTGCCAGTAGTAGCGGGAGTTGGTTCAATGAGCAGTTCTTC
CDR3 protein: CASSSGSWFNEQFF

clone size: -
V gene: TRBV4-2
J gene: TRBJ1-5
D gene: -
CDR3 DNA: TGTGCCAGCAGCCAAGATAAGGAGGGGAGTCAGCCCCAGCATTTT
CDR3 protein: CASSQDKEGSQPQHF

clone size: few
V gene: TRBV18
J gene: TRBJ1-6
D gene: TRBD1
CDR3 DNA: TGTGCCAGCTCATCAACAGGGGATAATTCACCCCTCCACTTT
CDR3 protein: CASSSTGDNSPLHF

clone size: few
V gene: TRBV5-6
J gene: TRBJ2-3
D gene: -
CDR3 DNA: TGTGCCAGCAGCCGGGAGGATACGCAGTATTTT
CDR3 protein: CASSREDTQYF

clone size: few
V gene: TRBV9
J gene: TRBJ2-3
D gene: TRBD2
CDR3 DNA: TGTGCCAGCAGCTTCGCGGGGGACCACACAGATACGCAGTATTTT
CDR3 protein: CASSFAGDHTDTQYF

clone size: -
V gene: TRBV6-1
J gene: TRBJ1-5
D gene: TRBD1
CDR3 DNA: TGTGCCAGCAGTGAAGCGGGACAGATAAATCAGCCCCAGCATTTT
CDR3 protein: CASSEAGQINQPQHF

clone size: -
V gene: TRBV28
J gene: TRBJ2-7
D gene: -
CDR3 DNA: TGTGCCAGCATCCAGGACAGGCGGGGCGAGCAGTACTTC
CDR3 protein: CASIQDRRGEQYF

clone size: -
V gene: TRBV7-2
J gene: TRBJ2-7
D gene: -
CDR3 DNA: TGTGCCAGCAGCTTAGGGAGTAGCTCCTACGAGCAGTACTTC
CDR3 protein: CASSLGSSSYEQYF

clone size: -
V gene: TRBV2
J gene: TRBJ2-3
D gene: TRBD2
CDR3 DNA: TGTGCCAGCAGGTTTAGCGGGAGGGCCCGGCTGGGCGCAGATACGCAGTATTTT
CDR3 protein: CASRFSGRARLGADTQYF

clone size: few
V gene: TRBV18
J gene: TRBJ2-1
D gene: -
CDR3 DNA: TGTGCCAGCTCACCCCCGTCCGCGGGGTACAATGAGCAGTTCTTC
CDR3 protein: CASSPPSAGYNEQFF

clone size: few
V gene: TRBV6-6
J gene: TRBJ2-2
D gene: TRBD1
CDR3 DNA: TGTGCCAGCAGTAAGGGACAGCTGAACACCGGGGAGCTGTTTTTT
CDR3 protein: CASSKGQLNTGELFF

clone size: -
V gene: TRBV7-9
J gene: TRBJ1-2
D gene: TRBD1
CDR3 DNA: TGTGCCAGCAGCTTCGGCCGGGACAGGGCTCCCTATGGCTACACCTTC
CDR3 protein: CASSFGRDRAPYGYTF

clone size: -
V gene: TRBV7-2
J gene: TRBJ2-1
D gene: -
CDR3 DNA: TGTGCCAGCAGCTTTTCAGGGGCCGAATACAATGAGCAGTTCTTC
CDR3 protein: CASSFSGAEYNEQFF

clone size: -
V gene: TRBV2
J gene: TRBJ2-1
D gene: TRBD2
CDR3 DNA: TGTGCCAGCAGTGCGTCTAGCGGGGGGGCACGAGAGCAGTTCTTC
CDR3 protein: CASSASSGGAREQFF

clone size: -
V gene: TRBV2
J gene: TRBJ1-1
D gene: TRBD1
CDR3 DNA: TGTGCCAGCGTTCCCCATAAGCCGGGACAGGGGGCGAGGACTGAAGCTTTCTTT
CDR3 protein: CASVPHKPGQGARTEAFF

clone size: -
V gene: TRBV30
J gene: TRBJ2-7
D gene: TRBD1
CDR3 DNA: TGTGCCTGGAGGGAGACAGGGGGCGAGCAGTACTTC
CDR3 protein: CAWRETGGEQYF

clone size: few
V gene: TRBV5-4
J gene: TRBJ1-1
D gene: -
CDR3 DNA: TGTGCCAGCACCTCACCGGGAGGGTACACTGAAGCTTTCTTT
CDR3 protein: CASTSPGGYTEAFF

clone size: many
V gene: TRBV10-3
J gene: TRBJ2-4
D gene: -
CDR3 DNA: TGTGCCTCACAGGGAGTAGGAAACATTCAGTACTTC
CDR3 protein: CASQGVGNIQYF

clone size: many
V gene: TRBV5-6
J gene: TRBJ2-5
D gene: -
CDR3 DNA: TGTGCCAGCAGCTTGAGACAGCTTCACCAAGAGACCCAGTACTTC
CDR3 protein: CASSLRQLHQETQYF

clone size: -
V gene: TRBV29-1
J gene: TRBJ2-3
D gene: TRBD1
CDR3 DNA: TGCAGCGTTGTAGGCCCGTGGACAGGGCAATCCAATACGCAGTATTTT
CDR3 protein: CSVVGPWTGQSNTQYF

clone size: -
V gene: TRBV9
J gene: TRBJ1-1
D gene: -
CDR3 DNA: TGTGCCAGCAGCGTCAGGGGAACTATGAACACTGAAGCTTTCTTT
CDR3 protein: CASSVRGTMNTEAFF

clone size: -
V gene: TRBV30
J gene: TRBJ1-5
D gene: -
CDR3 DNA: TGTGCCTGGAGTGGTTCTAATTTCAATCAGCCCCAGCATTTT
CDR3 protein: CAWSGSNFNQPQHF

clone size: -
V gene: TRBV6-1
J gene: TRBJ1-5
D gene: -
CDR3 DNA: TGTGCCAGCAGATTTTCGGTCGAGATGAATCAGCCCCAGCATTTT
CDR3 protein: CASRFSVEMNQPQHF

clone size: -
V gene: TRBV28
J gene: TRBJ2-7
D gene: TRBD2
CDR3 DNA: TGTGCCAGCAGCGAACTAGCGGGAGGGCGGCAGTACTTC
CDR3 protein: CASSELAGGRQYF

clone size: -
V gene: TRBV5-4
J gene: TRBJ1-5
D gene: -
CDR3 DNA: TGTGCCAGCAGCTTGCCAGATCAGCCCCAGCATTTT
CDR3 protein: CASSLPDQPQHF

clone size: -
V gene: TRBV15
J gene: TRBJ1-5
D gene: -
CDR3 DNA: TGTGCCACCAGCAGAGCGGCGGGGGGCATGGCCCGCAATCAGCCCCAGCATTTT
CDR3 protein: CATSRAAGGMARNQPQHF

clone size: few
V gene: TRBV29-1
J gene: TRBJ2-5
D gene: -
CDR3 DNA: TGCAGCGTTGGGCAGGGTCAAGAGACCCAGTACTTC
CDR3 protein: CSVGQGQETQYF

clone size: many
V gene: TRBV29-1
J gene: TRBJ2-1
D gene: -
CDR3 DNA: TGCAGCGTTTCTGCCCTCACAGGGGGGGATGAGCAGTTCTTC
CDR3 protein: CSVSALTGGDEQFF

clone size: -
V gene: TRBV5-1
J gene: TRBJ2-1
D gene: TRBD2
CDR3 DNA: TGCGCCAGCAGCTTGGAACGGGGCGGGGGGGCCTACAATGAGCAGTTCTTC
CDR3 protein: CASSLERGGGAYNEQFF

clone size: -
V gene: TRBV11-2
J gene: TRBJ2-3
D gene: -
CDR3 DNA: TGTGCCAGCAGCTTAGACACGCGGGATACGCAGTATTTT
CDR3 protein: CASSLDTRDTQYF

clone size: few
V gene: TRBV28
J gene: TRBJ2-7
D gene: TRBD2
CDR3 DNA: TGTGCCAGCAGCTTAGCGGGAGGTATCTACGAGCAGTACTTC
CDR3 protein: CASSLAGGIYEQYF

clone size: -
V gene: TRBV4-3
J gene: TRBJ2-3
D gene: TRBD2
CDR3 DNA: TGCGCCAGCAGCCAATGGACTAGCGGCACAGATACGCAGTATTTT
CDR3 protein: CASSQWTSGTDTQYF

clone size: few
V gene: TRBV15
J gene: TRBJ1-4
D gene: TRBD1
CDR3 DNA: TGTGCCACCAGCAGACTTCAGGGGGCAATTGAAAAACTGTTTTTT
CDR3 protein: CATSRLQGAIEKLFF

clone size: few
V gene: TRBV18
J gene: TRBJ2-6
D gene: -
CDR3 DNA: TGTGCCAGCTCACCAGGTCAGGGAGGAGGCAACGTCCTGACTTTC
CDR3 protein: CASSPGQGGGNVLTF

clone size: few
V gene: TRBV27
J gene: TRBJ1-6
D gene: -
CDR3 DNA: TGTGCCACCCCTGGGAGGTCACCCCTCCACTTT
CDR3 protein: CATPGRSPLHF

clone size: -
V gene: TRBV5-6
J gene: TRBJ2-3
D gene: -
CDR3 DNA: TGTGCCAGCAGCTTGGTCGCCACTAGCTCAGATACGCAGTATTTT
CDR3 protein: CASSLVATSSDTQYF

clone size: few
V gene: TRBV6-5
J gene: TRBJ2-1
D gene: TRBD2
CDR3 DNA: TGTGCCAGCAGTTACTCGGTGGTAGCGGGTGACAATGAGCAGTTCTTC
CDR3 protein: CASSYSVVAGDNEQFF

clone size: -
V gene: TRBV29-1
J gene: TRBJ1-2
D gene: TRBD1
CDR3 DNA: TGCAGCGCACAAAAAACCGGGACAGGGTTTAGTGGCTACACCTTC
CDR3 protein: CSAQKTGTGFSGYTF